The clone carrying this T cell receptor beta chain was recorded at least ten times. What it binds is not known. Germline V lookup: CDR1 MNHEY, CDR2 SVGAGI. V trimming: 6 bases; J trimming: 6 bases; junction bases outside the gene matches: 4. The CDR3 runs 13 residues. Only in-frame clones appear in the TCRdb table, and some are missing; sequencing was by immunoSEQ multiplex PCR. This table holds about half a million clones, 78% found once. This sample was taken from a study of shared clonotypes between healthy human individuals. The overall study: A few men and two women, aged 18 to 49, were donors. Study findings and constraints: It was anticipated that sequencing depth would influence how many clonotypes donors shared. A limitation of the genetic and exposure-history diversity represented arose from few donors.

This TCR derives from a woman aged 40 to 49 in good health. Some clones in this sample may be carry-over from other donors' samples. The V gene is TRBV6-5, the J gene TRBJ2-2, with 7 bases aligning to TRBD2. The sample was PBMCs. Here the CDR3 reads CASSPGLAGELFF. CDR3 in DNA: TGTGCCAGCAGCCCCGGACTAGCCGGGGAGCTGTTTTTT.